The entry below gives a single TCR beta chain sequence along with its context. Its specificity is unknown. Assay used: immunoSEQ multiplex PCR; TCRdb lists only in-frame clones, some missing. This repertoire shows around 70,000 clones, around four fifths found once; its top ten account for about 4.3%. The V gene's germline CDR1 is SQVTM and CDR2 ANQGSEA. The CDR3 is 13 residues long. The V end was cut by 4 bases, the J end by 2 bases, with 11 bases between. The sample belongs to a study of radiotherapy plus CTLA-4 blockade in lung cancer. Findings and caveats of the study: The authors reported that early blood T cell clone dynamics, with interferon-beta, best predicted response.

This chain connects TRBV29-1 to TRBJ1-2, with D uncertain. The specimen comprised peripheral blood, sampled from a patient treated with radiotherapy plus ipilimumab. The sequence came from a human donor with non-small cell lung cancer who had a partial response to radiotherapy plus ipilimumab. The CDR3 is CSVVLQQNYGYTF. In DNA form, the CDR3 reads TGCAGCGTTGTTCTACAGCAGAACTATGGCTACACCTTC.